This entry describes one TCR beta chain. What it binds is not known. Naive CD8+ T cells carried a CD45RO-CCR7+CD27+CD95- phenotype. TRB cDNA libraries were made by UMI-labeled 5' RACE. TCRdb reworked the 5' RACE reads into one entry per CDR3 protein, no DNA. Here the sample table reports about 6,700 distinct CDR3 sequences. The sample comes from a study of CXCR3-negative and CXCR3-positive naive CD8 T cells. The study's findings and limits: Comparison of naive subsets found surface CD5 to be comparable, and TCR strength was inferred on the basis of TRB CDR3 properties. Much lower diversity was found in memory CD8+ cells, while both naive subsets had comparably high diversity.

This CDR3 contains 13 residues. Germline CDR1 reads SQVTM; CDR2 reads ANQGSEA. The chain is built from TRBV29-1 and TRBJ2-3; the D gene TCRdb calls, TRBD1, cannot be checked with no DNA. This TCR derives from a human donor in good health. Some clones in this sample may be carry-over from other donors' samples. Sequencing was performed on naive CXCR3- CD8+ T cells from blood. The sample's subset: CD45RO-CCR7+CD27+CD95- naive CD8+ T cells lacking CXCR3 (TNR3-). The chain's CDR3 is CSVATGGPDTQYF.